This TCR beta chain was identified during a study of cytomegalovirus exposure and HLA in healthy donors. At the level of the study: Out of 398 genotyped donors, about 84% belonged to the Caucasian-associated ancestry cluster. Regarding the study as a whole: Association of a missense DCLRE1C variant with TCR beta V- and J-gene trimming was reported in a later analysis. Indistinguishability led to the exclusion of some V segments, TRBV6-2 and TRBV6-3 included.

This PCR relied on a set of 60 Vbeta primers and 13 Jbeta primers. Assay: immunoSEQ multiplex PCR; the TCRdb copy retains only in-frame clones and omits some. The sample gives about 120,000 clones, roughly 78% of which show up once; about 11% is in the top ten. Comments on this clone: Its antigen is still unknown.

There are 11 residues in the CDR3. Germline V CDR1 and CDR2: SGHRS, YFSETQ. Trimming took off 3 bases at V and 6 bases at J, with 5 bases between the two ends. The material sequenced was PBMCs. The chain is built from TRBV5-1 and TRBJ2-3; tentative D call: TRBD2 (5 bases). The receptor was isolated from a man aged 25 to 45 in good health and CMV-seropositive. CDR3 nucleotide sequence: TGCGCCAGCAGCTCGGGGGATACGCAGTATTTT. Protein: CASSSGDTQYF.